This entry lists 10 T cell receptor beta chains sequenced from one sample in a study of CD8+ T cells in alopecia areata listed by TCRdb under 2018. Library preparation was by the immunoSEQ multiplex PCR assay. To provide template for TCR sequencing, every sample had RNA extracted and reverse transcribed into cDNA. TCRdb took over this immuneACCESS table, retaining in-frame rearrangements with V and J assigned. Such tables are incomplete; in checked studies, under half of the missing clones stem from an unresolved V gene, and the remainder is unexplained. Counted in this sample were 150,000 to 250,000 clones; 50% to 60% of them appeared once. About 3% of the sample is in the top ten clones. The time point label here, explained by the study, means: around 28 days on oral tofacitinib. The sample's treatment or condition label, decoded: oral pan-JAK inhibitor, 5-10 mg twice daily. The input for sequencing was CD4+ T cells sorted from blood, taken at week 4, from a patient treated with tofacitinib. The receptors were sampled from a human donor with alopecia areata.

For this clone: The sample has other DNA sequences that encode this CDR3 too. The V gene is TRBV29-1, the J gene TRBJ1-1, with D maybe TRBD1 (5 bases). The V and J ends lost 4 bases and 2 bases respectively, with 8 bases between them. The CDR3 extends over 12 amino acids. Germline-derived CDR1 and CDR2 are SQVTM and ANQGSEA. The CDR3 DNA follows: TGCAGCGTTGGAGGGGCCAACACTGAAGCTTTCTTT. It specifies CSVGGANTEAFF.

The CDR3 DNA sequence: TGTGCCAGCGGAAGGGGCAGCCGGTTAGGCTATGGCTACACCTTC. Translation gives CASGRGSRLGYGYTF. The chain links TRBV6-5 to TRBJ1-2, with D maybe TRBD1 (5 bases). V lost 8 bases to trimming and J lost 4 bases, with 20 bases between them. Germline values: CDR1 MNHEY, CDR2 SVGAGI. This CDR3 region has 15 residues.

The gene calls are TRBV25-1 and TRBJ2-3; 8 nucleotides align to TRBD2. Germline CDR1 is MGHDK and CDR2 is SYGVNS. V trimming: 5 bases; J trimming: 4 bases; junction bases outside the gene matches: 5. The CDR3 extends over 14 amino acids. The CDR3 is CASSSGGGADTQYF. The CDR3 region has the DNA TGTGCCAGCAGTAGCGGGGGTGGTGCAGATACGCAGTATTTT.

The chain is built from TRBV7-8 and TRBJ2-7; D is undetermined. CDR3 size: 16 residues. V was clipped by 2 bases and J by 2 bases, with 16 bases between them. The germline CDR1 and CDR2 sequences are SGHVS and FQNEAQ. CDR3 coding DNA: TGTGCCAGCAGCTTAAGGGCGGCGGTGGGAACCTACGAGCAGTACTTC. It is translated as CASSLRAAVGTYEQYF.

CDR3 nucleotide sequence: TGCAGCGTTGTCGCCCAGGGAGGAAGAGCAGATACGCAGTATTTT. It encodes CSVVAQGGRADTQYF. This chain uses TRBV29-1 with TRBJ2-3; D is possibly TRBD2 (6 bases). Germline CDR1 is SQVTM and CDR2 is ANQGSEA. V was shortened by 4 bases and J by 4 bases, with 18 bases between the two germline ends. The CDR3 loop spans 15 amino acids.

This chain uses TRBV30 with TRBJ1-5; D perhaps matches TRBD1 (6 bases). Per germline, CDR1 GTSNPN and CDR2 SVGIG (reference sequence). This CDR3 comprises 11 residues. V dropped 2 bases and J dropped 16 bases, with 15 bases sitting between them. CDR3 amino acids: CAWSRPGTKHF. The CDR3 coding sequence is TGTGCCTGGAGTCGTCCCGGGACAAAACATTTT.

This clone was seen more than once but under ten times. This chain uses TRBV6-1 with TRBJ1-1; possible D gene TRBD1, 6 bases. V was trimmed by 4 bases and J by 3 bases, leaving 24 bases between them. This CDR3 contains 18 residues. Germline lookup yields CDR1 MNHNS and CDR2 SASEGT. Here the CDR3 DNA reads TGTGCCAGCAGTGGATTACCTCGGCAGGGAAGGGGGTACACTGAAGCTTTCTTT. As protein: CASSGLPRQGRGYTEAFF.

In this sample, this clone turned up a few times. The chain recombines TRBV2 with TRBJ2-1; D is possibly TRBD1 (5 bases). From germline, CDR1 is SNHLY and CDR2 FYNNEI. V lost 4 bases and J 8 bases, leaving 18 bases between the germline ends. The CDR3 is 15 residues long. CDR3 sequence reads: CASSVGQGIGDEQFF. CDR3 coding DNA: TGTGCCAGCAGTGTAGGGCAGGGTATCGGCGATGAGCAGTTCTTC.

The chain is built from TRBV20-1 and TRBJ2-7; unclear D gene. Trimming removed 1 base at V and 2 bases at J, with 3 bases between. Germline loops: CDR1 DFQATT, CDR2 SNEGSKA (reference sequence). CDR3 length equals 11 residues. CDR3 nucleotide sequence: TGCAGTGCTAGAGCGGCCTACGAGCAGTACTTC. Translating it yields CSARAAYEQYF.

The J gene is TRBJ2-5, the V gene TRBV29-1; 11 bases agree with TRBD2. Germline lookup yields CDR1 SQVTM and CDR2 ANQGSEA. The junction had 17 bases not matched to a gene; V was cut back by 4 bases and J by 7 bases. CDR3 length equals 17 residues. CDR3 nucleotide sequence: TGCAGCGTTGGCCAGCGACTAGCGGGATATTCTGGAGTGACCCAGTACTTC. Translated, it gives CSVGQRLAGYSGVTQYF.